This is a list of T cell receptor beta chains from one sample in a study of cytomegalovirus exposure and HLA in healthy donors. Using immunoSEQ multiplex PCR, the repertoire was profiled, and TCRdb retains in-frame clones only, with some absent. The sample holds about 140,000 clones, roughly 90% seen once. The sequenced sample consisted of PBMCs. These receptors were taken from a man younger than 35 in good health and CMV-seronegative. The CDR3 runs from the conserved cysteine through the conserved F or W. The D gene is left open where the match is weak. Rows give clone size only sometimes, using once, few, many, or a class for an expanded clone.

d_call	clone_size	v_call	j_call	cdr3_nt	cdr3_aa
-	-	TRBV9	TRBJ2-5	TGTGCCAGCAGCTTACGACAGTCCCGGGAGACCCAGTACTTC	CASSLRQSRETQYF
TRBD1	-	TRBV30	TRBJ2-7	TGTGCCTGGAGTGTACTGGGCAGGGGGTACGAGCAGTACTTC	CAWSVLGRGYEQYF
-	-	TRBV19	TRBJ2-7	TGTGCCAGTAGTACGGGAATCGCCTACGAGCAGTACTTC	CASSTGIAYEQYF
TRBD1	-	TRBV25-1	TRBJ2-7	TGTGCCAGCTCTAAAGGACAGGCCTACGAGCAGTACTTC	CASSKGQAYEQYF
-	few	TRBV9	TRBJ2-5	TGTGCCAGCAGCGTAGGGGGGCAAGGGGAGACCCAGTACTTC	CASSVGGQGETQYF
-	few	TRBV7-9	TRBJ1-1	TGTGCCAGCAGCCTCGGGTGGGGAGGCACTGAAGCTTTCTTT	CASSLGWGGTEAFF
TRBD1	-	TRBV6-5	TRBJ2-5	TGTGCCAGCAGTTACGACAGGGTACGGGAGACCCAGTACTTC	CASSYDRVRETQYF
TRBD1	-	TRBV9	TRBJ1-5	TGTGCCAGCGGTGGACCGGGACAGGGGAATCAGCCCCAGCATTTT	CASGGPGQGNQPQHF
-	-	TRBV9	TRBJ2-2	TGTGCCAGCAGCGTACGGGGACAAAACACCGGGGAGCTGTTTTTT	CASSVRGQNTGELFF
-	-	TRBV29-1	TRBJ1-4	TGCAGCGTGGGCCAGGGGAATGAAAAACTGTTTTTT	CSVGQGNEKLFF
TRBD1	-	TRBV7-9	TRBJ2-7	TGTGCCAGCAGCTCACGCTGGGACAGAACCTACGAGCAGTACTTC	CASSSRWDRTYEQYF
-	-	TRBV7-9	TRBJ1-1	TGTGCCAGCAGCGCGAGCAGGGCACCTAACACTGAAGCTTTCTTT	CASSASRAPNTEAFF
TRBD1	-	TRBV30	TRBJ2-1	TGTGCCTGGGACCGGGACAGGTTCAATGAGCAGTTCTTC	CAWDRDRFNEQFF
TRBD1	-	TRBV23-1	TRBJ2-7	TGCGCCAGCAGTCAACGTGGGGACAGACCCTACGAGCAGTACTTC	CASSQRGDRPYEQYF
-	-	TRBV5-1	TRBJ2-5	TGCGCCAGCAGCTCGCGGGCTACCCAAGAGACCCAGTACTTC	CASSSRATQETQYF
TRBD2	-	TRBV5-1	TRBJ2-2	TGCGCCAGCAGCTTGGTGGGACTAGCGGGGGGCTTTAACACCGGGGAGCTGTTTTTT	CASSLVGLAGGFNTGELFF
-	-	TRBV15	TRBJ2-2	TGTGCCACCAGCAGAGTAGCGCTTATCACGAACACCGGGGAGCTGTTTTTT	CATSRVALITNTGELFF
-	-	TRBV9	TRBJ2-2	TGTGCCACCGCCCCCACGGGAGTCACCGGGGAGCTGTTTTTT	CATAPTGVTGELFF
-	-	TRBV11-3	TRBJ2-1	TGTGCCAGCAGCTTAGGGGGAGTCAATGAGCAGTTCTTC	CASSLGGVNEQFF
TRBD1	-	TRBV7-6	TRBJ1-1	TGTGCCAGCAGCCCACAGGGGGAATTGAACACTGAAGCTTTCTTT	CASSPQGELNTEAFF
-	-	TRBV7-6	TRBJ1-3	TGTGCCAGCAGCTTAGCCCAGGGTGGAAACACCATATATTTT	CASSLAQGGNTIYF
-	-	TRBV5-6	TRBJ1-1	TGTGCCAGCAGCTTGGGTGCGGGGGACACTGAAGCTTTCTTT	CASSLGAGDTEAFF
-	-	TRBV30	TRBJ2-1	TGTGCCTGGAGCGGCAGGGAAAATGAGCAGTTCTTC	CAWSGRENEQFF
TRBD1	-	TRBV30	TRBJ2-7	TGTGCCTGGAGTGCAGGACAGGGAGTCAACGAGCAGTACTTC	CAWSAGQGVNEQYF
TRBD1	-	TRBV29-1	TRBJ2-7	TGCAGCGCGGGACAGGGTTCCTACGAGCAGTACTTC	CSAGQGSYEQYF
-	-	TRBV9	TRBJ2-7	TGTGCCAGCAGCGTAGCAGTTGGGGGCGCCCCCCCCTACGAGCAGTACTTC	CASSVAVGGAPPYEQYF
-	-	TRBV6-6	TRBJ2-1	TGTGCCAGCAGTGCCCCCAGACTAGAAGTTTCGGTGCAGTTCTTC	CASSAPRLEVSVQFF
-	-	TRBV5-1	TRBJ1-5	TGCGCCAGCAGCTTGACGGGGAGCAATCAGCCCCAGCATTTT	CASSLTGSNQPQHF
-	-	TRBV27	TRBJ2-2	TGTGCCAGCAGTCCCCCGCTAACCGGGGAGCTGTTTTTT	CASSPPLTGELFF
-	few	TRBV30	TRBJ1-2	TGTGCCAAATCCTCGGGAGTTGGCTACACCTTC	CAKSSGVGYTF
-	-	TRBV5-6	TRBJ2-5	TGTGCCAGCAGCTTGGGGTTAGGAGCGGGAGAGACCCAGTACTTC	CASSLGLGAGETQYF
-	-	TRBV7-8	TRBJ2-7	TGTGCCAGCAGCTTAGGAATCAGTTCCTACGAGCAGTACTTC	CASSLGISSYEQYF
TRBD2	few	TRBV30	TRBJ2-3	TGTGCCTGGAGTTTGACTAGCGGGGGGGATACGCAGTATTTT	CAWSLTSGGDTQYF
-	-	TRBV9	TRBJ1-1	TGTGCCAGCAGCGTAGATCTGGGGGCGCGAACTGAAGCTTTCTTT	CASSVDLGARTEAFF
-	-	TRBV27	TRBJ1-2	TGTGCCAGCAGTTGGCAGGGAGGAATCTATGGCTACACCTTC	CASSWQGGIYGYTF
TRBD2	-	TRBV5-1	TRBJ2-3	TGCGCCAGCAGCCCACTAGCGGGGGTGGAAGATACGCAGTATTTT	CASSPLAGVEDTQYF
TRBD1	-	TRBV12-5	TRBJ2-5	TGTGCTAGTGGCTTGGGACAGGGGATAGAGACCCAGTACTTC	CASGLGQGIETQYF
TRBD1	-	TRBV19	TRBJ2-3	TGTGCCAGTAGTTTTCCTTCCGGGACAGGGTATGGGGCAGATACGCAGTATTTT	CASSFPSGTGYGADTQYF